This paragraph reports one T cell receptor beta chain. Its target is unknown. This is likely a read error, given that the CDR3 carries no conserved phenylalanine or tryptophan at its end. Using a constant-region primer together with ProtoScript II reverse transcriptase, TCR beta cDNA was made from about 500 ng of total RNA. Three nested multiplex PCR rounds, a slightly modified ARM-PCR method, built the TCR beta libraries. Running 10 cycles apiece, the first two PCR rounds relied on TRBV1-TRBV30 forward primers together with a C-beta reverse primer. Each CDR3 protein is one row after TCRdb ran MiXCR on the multiplex PCR reads. The table shows 65,000 to 80,000 distinct CDR3 sequences, with 60% to 75% occurring only once. CDR3 length: 16 residues. The ends were cut back, 4 bases at V and 6 bases at J, with 19 bases in the middle. CDR1 is SEHNR, CDR2 FQNEAQ, per germline (reference sequence). The roughly 19-32 mg bulk tissue piece was not sorted before simultaneous RNA and DNA extraction. Patients' primary liver carcinoma was surgically resected. Donors were untreated and chronically infected with HBV. Every tumor sample analyzed contained over 85% viable tumor cells.

This entry comes from a study of tumor-infiltrating lymphocytes in primary liver carcinoma. Whole-study findings and limits: Only about 7.5-25% of top clones spanned all five tumor regions.

The sequenced material came from liver tumor tissue from sampling region 4. Noted subset: tumor region T4, right-lateral pole. The origin of this receptor is a man aged 35 to 55 with primary liver carcinoma and hepatitis B virus infection. The V call is TRBV7-9, the J call TRBJ2-1, with D perhaps matching TRBD1 or TRBD2 (5 bases each). The CDR3 loop is CASSSREEVRVNEQFV. In nucleotides, the CDR3 is TGTGCCAGCAGCTCTCGTGAGGAGGTCAGGGTCAATGAGCAGTTCGTC.